This T cell receptor beta chain was sequenced in a study of blood T cells in healthy people across ages. A second PCR, run for about 6 to 12 cycles, used a sample-barcoded 5' primer plus a J-beta primer mix. TCRdb reanalysed the 5' RACE reads using MiXCR and keeps one entry per CDR3 protein. Counted here are approximately 900,000 distinct CDR3 sequences, 29% occurring once; the ten biggest clones make up 10% to 13%. Healthy Caucasian individuals from Russia aged about 6 to 95 were enrolled as donors. Germline-derived CDR1 and CDR2 are SGHRS and YFSETQ. The CDR3 spans 15 residues. This clonotype has a handful of counts. The junction departs from the called germline gene at one end, perhaps through a read error. These data also featured in a second study, about T cells of mothers and their children. That investigation notes: Over 10 million reads per mother and roughly 3 million per child were obtained. Mother-child pairs who were related displayed a slightly higher overlap than unrelated pairs, a difference that was non-significant.

The chain recombines TRBV5-1 with TRBJ1-2; no firm D call. The source of this sequence is a woman in her 40s in good health. The sample was blood. The CDR3 region is CANSLAAAMDYGYTF. CDR3 in DNA: TGCGCCAACAGCTTGGCCGCAGCTATGGACTATGGCTACACCTTC.